Following are 11 T cell receptor beta chains from one sample sequenced in a study of human T cells and chemical hapten exposure. Regarding time point: healthy volunteer bleed at 2 weeks. Unseparated into fractions, whole blood served as the source from which total RNA was extracted. TCRdb fed the RACE reads into MiXCR, producing one record per CDR3 protein. Of some 50,000 distinct CDR3 sequences in the sample, roughly 4.2% were seen once. Sequenced input: whole blood. The receptors here all came from a human donor in good health. Some clones in this sample may be carry-over from other donors' samples.

There are many counts of this clonotype. The chain combines TRBV11-2 with TRBJ2-7, with 8 bases fitting TRBD1. J gave up 2 bases and V 5 bases, and 8 bases lay outside the gene matches. CDR1 SGHAT and CDR2 FQNNGV come from the germline V gene. This CDR3 region has 15 residues. The DNA for the CDR3 is TGTGCCAGCAGCAGGCCCCAGGGGGCAACCTACGAGCAGTACTTC. Protein: CASSRPQGATYEQYF.

This chain joins TRBV7-3 and TRBJ2-3, with D perhaps matching TRBD2 (6 bases). Germline loops: CDR1 SGHTA, CDR2 FQGTGA. This CDR3 contains 15 residues. Trimming cost V 3 bases and J 1 base, with 11 bases left between them. CDR3 DNA: TGTGCCAGCAGCTTCTCTTTAGCGGGCACAGATACGCAGTATTTT. The encoded protein is CASSFSLAGTDTQYF.

This rearrangement joins TRBV28 to TRBJ2-3; D possibly corresponds to TRBD2 (6 bases). There are 11 residues in the CDR3. Trimming left V 8 bases short and J 4 bases short, with 7 bases between. Germline loops: CDR1 MDHEN, CDR2 SYDVKM. As DNA, the CDR3 is TGTGCCAGCGCTAGCGCAGATACGCAGTATTTT. This codes for CASASADTQYF.

This clonotype was detected many times. This rearrangement joins TRBV20-1 to TRBJ2-2; D is possibly TRBD2 (5 bases). The CDR3 length is 15 residues. Germline V gene lookup returns CDR1 DFQATT and CDR2 SNEGSKA (reference sequence). Trimming took 0 bases from V and 6 from J, leaving 14 bases between them. CDR3 nucleotide sequence: TGCAGTGCTAGAGATTGGACGCAGGAGGCCGGGGAGCTGTTTTTT. Its translation is CSARDWTQEAGELFF.

This clonotype was seen only a few times. The rearrangement links TRBV20-1 to TRBJ1-4; no clear D gene. The V end was cut by 2 bases, the J end by 0 bases, with 4 bases between. Per the germline V gene, CDR1 is DFQATT and CDR2 is SNEGSKA (reference sequence). CDR3 size: 13 residues. The CDR3 is CSARITTNEKLFF. The CDR3 nucleotides are TGCAGTGCTAGAATTACAACTAATGAAAAACTGTTTTTT.

As DNA, the CDR3 is TGTGCCAGCACGCCCGGCCACAATGAGCAGTTCTTC. It codes for CASTPGHNEQFF. The V gene is TRBV28, the J gene TRBJ2-1; D remains ambiguous. Trimming took off 7 bases at V and 5 bases at J, with 9 bases between the two ends. Germline V gene lookup returns CDR1 MDHEN and CDR2 SYDVKM. The length of the CDR3 is 12 residues.

On this clonotype: This sequence may be a read error, since a much larger clone differs from it by one base. The CDR3 DNA is TGTGCCAGCAGCTTGGGACTAGCGGGAGGGGGTGAGCAGTACTTC. This translates into CASSLGLAGGGEQYF. The chain has TRBV7-3 and TRBJ2-1; 16 bases match TRBD2. The J call may be faulty, since TRBJ2-7 better matches the DNA end. CDR3 length: 15 amino acids. Looked up from germline, CDR1 is SGHTA and CDR2 is FQGTGA.

This clonotype was detected a few times. The V and J genes are TRBV28 and TRBJ2-7; 10 bases line up with TRBD1. The V gene end was trimmed by 4 bases and the J gene end by 5 bases; junction bases not matched to a gene: 8. Germline V gene lookup returns CDR1 MDHEN and CDR2 SYDVKM. CDR3 length equals 15 residues. The CDR3 here is CASSSPGTGEHEQYF. DNA of the CDR3: TGTGCCAGCAGTTCCCCCGGGACAGGGGAACACGAGCAGTACTTC.

The chain recombines TRBV6-5 with TRBJ2-3; 8 nucleotides match TRBD2. Losses at the gene ends were 6 bases for V and 7 bases for J; bases not matched to a gene: 12. CDR3 size: 15 residues. Per the germline V gene, CDR1 is MNHEY and CDR2 is SVGAGI. The CDR3 sequence: CASSSMGGSGNTQYF. The CDR3 DNA sequence: TGTGCCAGCAGCTCCATGGGGGGTAGCGGGAATACGCAGTATTTT.

The rearrangement links TRBV7-9 to TRBJ1-1; 10 positions match TRBD1. The CDR3 totals 14 residues. Germline V CDR1 and CDR2: SEHNR, FQNEAQ (reference sequence). Germline trimming cut 2 bases from V and 6 bases from J; bases unmatched to any gene: 3. The DNA of the CDR3 is TGTGCCAGCAGCTTAACCGGGACAGGGGCTGAAGCTTTCTTT. Translating it yields CASSLTGTGAEAFF.

This clonotype has at least ten counts. The V and J genes are TRBV6-5 and TRBJ1-5; no definite D call. Trimming left V 8 bases short and J 5 bases short, with 16 bases between. CDR3 length: 14 amino acids. Germline values: CDR1 MNHEY, CDR2 SVGAGI. The CDR3 DNA reads as TGTGCCAGCCCCTCGCAGGCCATCGATCAGCCCCAGCATTTT. This translates into CASPSQAIDQPQHF.